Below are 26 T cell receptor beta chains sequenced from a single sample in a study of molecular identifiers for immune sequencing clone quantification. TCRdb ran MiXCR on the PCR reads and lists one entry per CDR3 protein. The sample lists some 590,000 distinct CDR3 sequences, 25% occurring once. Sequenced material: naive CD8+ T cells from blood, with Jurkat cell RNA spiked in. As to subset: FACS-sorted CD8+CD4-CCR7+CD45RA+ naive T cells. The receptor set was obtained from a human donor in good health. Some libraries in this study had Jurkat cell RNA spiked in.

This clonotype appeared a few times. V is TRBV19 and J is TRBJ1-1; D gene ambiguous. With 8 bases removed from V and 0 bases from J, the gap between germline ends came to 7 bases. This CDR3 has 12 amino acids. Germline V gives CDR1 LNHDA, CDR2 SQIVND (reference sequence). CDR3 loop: CASEALNTEAFF. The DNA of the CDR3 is TGTGCCAGTGAGGCCTTGAACACTGAAGCTTTCTTT.

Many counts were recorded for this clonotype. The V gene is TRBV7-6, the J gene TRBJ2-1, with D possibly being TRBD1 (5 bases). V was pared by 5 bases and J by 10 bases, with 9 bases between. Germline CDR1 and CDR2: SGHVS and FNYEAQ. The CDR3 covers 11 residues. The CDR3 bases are TGTGCCAGCAGCCAAAGACAGGAGCAGTTCTTC. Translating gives CASSQRQEQFF.

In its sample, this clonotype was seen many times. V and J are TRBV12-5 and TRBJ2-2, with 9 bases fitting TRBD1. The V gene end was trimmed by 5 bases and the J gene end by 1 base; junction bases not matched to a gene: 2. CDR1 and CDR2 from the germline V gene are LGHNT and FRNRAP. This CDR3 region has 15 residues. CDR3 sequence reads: CASGEDRGNTGELFF. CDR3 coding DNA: TGTGCTAGTGGTGAGGACAGGGGGAACACCGGGGAGCTGTTTTTT.

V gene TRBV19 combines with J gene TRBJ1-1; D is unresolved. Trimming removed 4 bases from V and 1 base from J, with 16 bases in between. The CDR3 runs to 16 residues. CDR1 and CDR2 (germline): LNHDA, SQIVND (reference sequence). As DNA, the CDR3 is TGTGCCAGTAGTACGGACTCAGACGGACCGAACACTGAAGCTTTCTTT. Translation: CASSTDSDGPNTEAFF.

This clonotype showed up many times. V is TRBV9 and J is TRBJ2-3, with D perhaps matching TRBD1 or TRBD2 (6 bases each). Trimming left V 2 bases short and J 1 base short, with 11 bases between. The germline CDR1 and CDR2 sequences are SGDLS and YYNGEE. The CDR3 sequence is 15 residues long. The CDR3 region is CASSVRGARTDTQYF. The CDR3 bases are TGTGCCAGCAGCGTTAGGGGGGCCCGCACAGATACGCAGTATTTT.

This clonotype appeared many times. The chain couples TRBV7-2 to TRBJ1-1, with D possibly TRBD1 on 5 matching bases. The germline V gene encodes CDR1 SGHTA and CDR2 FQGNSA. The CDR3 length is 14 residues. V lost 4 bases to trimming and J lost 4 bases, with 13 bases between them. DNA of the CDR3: TGTGCCAGCAGCTCCAGGGTATTGGGCACTGAAGCTTTCTTT. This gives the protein CASSSRVLGTEAFF. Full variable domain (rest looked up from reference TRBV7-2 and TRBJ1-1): GAGVSQSPSNKVTEKGKDVELRCDPISGHTALYWYRQSLGQGLEFLIYFQGNSAPDKSGLPSDRFSAERTGGSVSTLTIQRTQQEDSAVYLCASSSRVLGTEAFFGQGTRLTVV.

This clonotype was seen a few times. The DNA for the CDR3 is TGTGCCAGTGGACAGGACACCTACGAGCAGTACTTC. Amino acid sequence: CASGQDTYEQYF. The rearrangement links TRBV19 to TRBJ2-7; the match to TRBD1 covers 7 bases. Trimming took 8 bases from V and 2 from J; bases not matched to a gene: 3. The CDR3 is made up of 12 amino acids. Germline assignment: CDR1 LNHDA and CDR2 SQIVND (reference sequence).

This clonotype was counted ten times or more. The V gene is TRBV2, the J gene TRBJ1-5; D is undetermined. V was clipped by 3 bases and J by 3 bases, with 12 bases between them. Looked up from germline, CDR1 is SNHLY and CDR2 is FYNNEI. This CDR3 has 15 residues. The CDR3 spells CASSDIVRINQPQHF. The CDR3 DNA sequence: TGTGCCAGCAGTGATATCGTCCGGATCAATCAGCCCCAGCATTTT.

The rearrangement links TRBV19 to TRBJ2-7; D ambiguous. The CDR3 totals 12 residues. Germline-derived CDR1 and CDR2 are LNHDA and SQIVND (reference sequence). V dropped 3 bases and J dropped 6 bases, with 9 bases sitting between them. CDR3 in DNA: TGTGCCAGTAGTATGGCACCCTCCGAGCAGTACTTC. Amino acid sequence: CASSMAPSEQYF.

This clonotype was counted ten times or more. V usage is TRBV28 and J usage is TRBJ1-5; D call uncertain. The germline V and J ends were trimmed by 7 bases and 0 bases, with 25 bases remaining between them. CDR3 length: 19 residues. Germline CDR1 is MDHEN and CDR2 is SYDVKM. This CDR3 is CASTERSHLARYSNQPQHF. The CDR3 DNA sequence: TGTGCCAGCACGGAGAGAAGCCATTTAGCCAGATATAGCAATCAGCCCCAGCATTTT. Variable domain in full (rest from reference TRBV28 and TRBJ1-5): DVKVTQSSRYLVKRTGEKVFLECVQDMDHENMFWYRQDPGLGLRLIYFSYDVKMKEKGDIPEGYSVSREKKERFSLILESASTNQTSMYLCASTERSHLARYSNQPQHFGDGTRLSIL.

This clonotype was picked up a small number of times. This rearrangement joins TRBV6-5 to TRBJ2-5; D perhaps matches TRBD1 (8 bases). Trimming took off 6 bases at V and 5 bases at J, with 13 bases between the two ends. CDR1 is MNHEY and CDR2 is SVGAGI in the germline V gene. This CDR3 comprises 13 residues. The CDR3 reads CASRYRGGETQYF. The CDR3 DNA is TGTGCCAGCAGATACAGGGGGGGGGAGACCCAGTACTTC.

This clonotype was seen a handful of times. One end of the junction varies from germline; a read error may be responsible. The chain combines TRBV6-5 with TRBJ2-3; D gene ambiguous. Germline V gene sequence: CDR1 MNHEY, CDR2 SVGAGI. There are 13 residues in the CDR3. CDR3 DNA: TGTGCCGGCAGTTACTCGGCTGTGGATACGCAGTATTTT. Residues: CAGSYSAVDTQYF.

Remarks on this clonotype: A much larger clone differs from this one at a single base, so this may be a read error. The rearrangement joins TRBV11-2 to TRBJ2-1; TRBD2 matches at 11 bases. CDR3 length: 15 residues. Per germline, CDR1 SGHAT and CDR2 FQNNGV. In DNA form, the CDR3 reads TGTGCCGGCAGCTTAGAAGTGACTAGCGGGACTGAGCAGTTCTTC. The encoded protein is CAGSLEVTSGTEQFF. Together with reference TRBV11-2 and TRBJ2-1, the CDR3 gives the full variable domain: EAGVAQSPRYKIIEKRQSVAFWCNPISGHATLYWYQQILGQGPKLLIQFQNNGVVDDSQLPKDRFSAERLKGVDSTLKIQPAKLEDSAVYLCAGSLEVTSGTEQFFGPGTRLTVL.

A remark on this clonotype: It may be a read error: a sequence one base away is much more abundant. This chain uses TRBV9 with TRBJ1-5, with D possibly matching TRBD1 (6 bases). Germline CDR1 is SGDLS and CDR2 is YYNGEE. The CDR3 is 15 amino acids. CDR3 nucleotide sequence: TGTGCCATCAGCCCACAGGGTCGTGGTAATCAGCCCCAGCATTTT. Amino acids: CAISPQGRGNQPQHF.

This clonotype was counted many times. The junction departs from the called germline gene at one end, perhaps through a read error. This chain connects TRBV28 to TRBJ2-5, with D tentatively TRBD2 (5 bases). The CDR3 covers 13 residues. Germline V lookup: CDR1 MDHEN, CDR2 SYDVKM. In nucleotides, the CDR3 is TGTGCCGGCAGGTTGGCGGGCCAAGAGACCCAGTACTTC. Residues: CAGRLAGQETQYF.

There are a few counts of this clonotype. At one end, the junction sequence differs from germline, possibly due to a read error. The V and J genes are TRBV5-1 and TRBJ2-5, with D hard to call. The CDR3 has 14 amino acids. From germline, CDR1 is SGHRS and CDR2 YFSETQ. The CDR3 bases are TGCGCCGGCAGCTTAACGTACGCCAGAGAGACCCAGTACTTC. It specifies CAGSLTYARETQYF.

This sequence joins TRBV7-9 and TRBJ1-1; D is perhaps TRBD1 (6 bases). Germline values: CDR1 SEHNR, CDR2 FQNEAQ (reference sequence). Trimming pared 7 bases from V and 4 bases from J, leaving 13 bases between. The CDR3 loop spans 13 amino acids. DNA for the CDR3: TGTGCCAGCACTACCGGGACATCCACTGAAGCTTTCTTT. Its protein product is CASTTGTSTEAFF.

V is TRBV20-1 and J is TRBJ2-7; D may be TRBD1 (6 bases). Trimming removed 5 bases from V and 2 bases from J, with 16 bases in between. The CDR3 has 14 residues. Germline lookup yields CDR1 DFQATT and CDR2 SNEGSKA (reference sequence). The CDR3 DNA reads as TGCAGTGCTGCGCAGGGGACCAATCCCTACGAGCAGTACTTC. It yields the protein CSAAQGTNPYEQYF.

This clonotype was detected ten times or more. The CDR3 DNA follows: TGCAGCGTCGTTGGACTAACTAGCACAGATACGCAGTATTTT. As protein: CSVVGLTSTDTQYF. The gene calls are TRBV29-1 and TRBJ2-3; D is possibly TRBD2 (6 bases). Per the germline V gene, CDR1 is SQVTM and CDR2 is ANQGSEA. V lost 6 bases, J lost 0 bases, and 13 bases lay in between. The CDR3 runs 14 residues.

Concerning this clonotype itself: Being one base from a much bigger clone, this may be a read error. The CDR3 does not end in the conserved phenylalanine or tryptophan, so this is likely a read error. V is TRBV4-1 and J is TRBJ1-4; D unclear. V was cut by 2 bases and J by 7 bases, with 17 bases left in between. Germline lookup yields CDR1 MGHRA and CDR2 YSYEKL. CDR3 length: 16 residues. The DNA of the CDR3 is TGCGCCAGCAGCCAAAATCCGGGAGTCAGTGGTGAAAAACTGTTTTTA. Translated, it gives CASSQNPGVSGEKLFL.

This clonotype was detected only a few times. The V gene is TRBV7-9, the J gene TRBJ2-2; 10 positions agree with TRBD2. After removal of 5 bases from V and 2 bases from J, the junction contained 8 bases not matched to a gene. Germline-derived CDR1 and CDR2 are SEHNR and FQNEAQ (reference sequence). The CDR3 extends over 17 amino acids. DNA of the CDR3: TGTGCCAGCAGCAACTTACTAGCGGGGCGTAACACCGGGGAGCTGTTTTTT. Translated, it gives CASSNLLAGRNTGELFF.

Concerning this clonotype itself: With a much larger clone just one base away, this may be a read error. CDR3 nucleotides: TGTGCCGGCAGCGTCGGACTAGCGGTTGAAGAGACCCAGTACTTC. Encoded protein: CAGSVGLAVEETQYF. The rearrangement links TRBV9 to TRBJ2-5; 10 nucleotides match TRBD2. Germline CDR1 is SGDLS and CDR2 is YYNGEE. CDR3 length equals 15 residues.

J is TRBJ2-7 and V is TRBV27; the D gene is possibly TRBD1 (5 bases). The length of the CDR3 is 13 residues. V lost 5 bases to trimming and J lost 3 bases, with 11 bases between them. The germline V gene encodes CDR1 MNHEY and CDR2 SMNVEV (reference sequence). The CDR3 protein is CASSARQHYEQYF. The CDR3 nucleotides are TGTGCCAGCAGTGCCCGACAGCACTACGAGCAGTACTTC.

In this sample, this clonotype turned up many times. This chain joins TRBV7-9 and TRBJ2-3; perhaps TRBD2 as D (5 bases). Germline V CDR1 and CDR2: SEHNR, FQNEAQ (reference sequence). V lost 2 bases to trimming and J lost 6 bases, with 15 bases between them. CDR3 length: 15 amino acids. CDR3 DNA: TGTGCCAGCAGCTTAAGGGAGCCCAAGGCGGATACGCAGTATTTT. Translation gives CASSLREPKADTQYF.

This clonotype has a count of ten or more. CDR3 loop: CASSTGTTPDTQYF. As DNA, the CDR3 is TGTGCCAGCAGTACTGGGACTACCCCAGATACGCAGTATTTT. The chain is built from TRBV12-3 or TRBV12-4 and TRBJ2-3; 7 bases agree with TRBD2. V lost 5 bases to trimming and J lost 4 bases; unmatched junction nucleotides: 6. The CDR3 is 14 amino acids.

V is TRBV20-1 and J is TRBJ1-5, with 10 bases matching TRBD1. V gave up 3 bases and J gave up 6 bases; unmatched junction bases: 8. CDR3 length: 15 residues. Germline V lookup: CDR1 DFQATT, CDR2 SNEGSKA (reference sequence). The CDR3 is CSARPRDRGFQPQHF. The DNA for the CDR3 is TGCAGTGCTAGGCCCAGGGACAGGGGTTTTCAGCCCCAGCATTTT.